These 22 T cell receptor beta chains share one sample of origin, sequenced in a study of Graves' ophthalmopathy and Graves' hyperthyroidism. TCR beta CDR3 regions were amplified from RNA transcripts. First-round RT-PCR with HTBI primers preceded a second-round multiplex PCR. TCRdb called the multiplex PCR reads again in MiXCR, with one record for every CDR3 protein. The sample consists of 200,000 to 250,000 distinct CDR3 sequences, approximately 42% of them appearing once. The sample comprised peripheral blood. The receptors shown here come from an adult man with Graves' ophthalmopathy.

This clonotype was found a few times. The CDR3 region is CASSESLYEQYF. The DNA of the CDR3 is TGCGCCAGCAGTGAGTCCCTCTACGAGCAGTACTTC. This sequence joins TRBV10-2 and TRBJ2-7; D unresolved. The CDR3 has 12 residues. V lost 0 bases and J lost 3, with 3 bases in between. Germline V gene sequence: CDR1 WSHSY, CDR2 SAAADI.

The chain couples TRBV7-6 to TRBJ1-4, with no clear D. Per germline, CDR1 SGHVS and CDR2 FNYEAQ. V was cut by 8 bases and J by 3 bases, with 10 bases left in between. CDR3 length: 13 residues. The CDR3 region is CASGTLSNEKLFF. CDR3 nucleotides: TGTGCCAGCGGAACCCTCTCTAATGAAAAACTGTTTTTT.

This clonotype has at least ten counts. The J gene is TRBJ2-7, the V gene TRBV6-5; D perhaps matches TRBD1 (6 bases). The CDR3 extends over 12 amino acids. Trimming removed 5 bases from V and 4 bases from J, with 9 bases in between. The germline CDR1 and CDR2 sequences are MNHEY and SVGAGI. CDR3 DNA: TGTGCCAGCAGTGTACAGGGTTACGAGCAGTACTTC. Its translation: CASSVQGYEQYF.

This clonotype showed up many times. The chain is built from TRBV10-3 and TRBJ2-7, with 10 positions matching TRBD2. This CDR3 region has 14 residues. Trimming at V came to 4 bases and at J to 4 bases, leaving 4 bases not matched to a gene. The V gene's germline CDR1 is ENHRY and CDR2 SYGVKD. In nucleotides, the CDR3 is TGTGCCATCAGTGGCCCTAGCGGGAGTTACGAGCAGTACTTC. Translation: CAISGPSGSYEQYF.

This clonotype was observed at least ten times. CDR3 in amino acids: CSVDGNGDYEQYF. DNA for the CDR3: TGCAGCGTTGATGGAAACGGCGACTACGAGCAGTACTTC. The chain is built from TRBV29-1 and TRBJ2-7, with D unclear. From germline, CDR1 is SQVTM and CDR2 ANQGSEA. This CDR3 has 13 residues. The V and J ends lost 3 bases and 3 bases respectively, with 12 bases between them.

This clonotype was seen many times. The chain links TRBV2 to TRBJ2-7, with 7 bases fitting TRBD2. V trimming: 5 bases; J trimming: 1 base; junction bases outside the gene matches: 8. This CDR3 has 15 amino acids. Germline CDR1 SNHLY, CDR2 FYNNEI. The CDR3 DNA reads as TGTGCCAGCAGTCTACTAGCGACCATATCCTACGAGCAGTACTTC. Its translation: CASSLLATISYEQYF.

In regard to this clonotype: One junction end does not reproduce the germline sequence, and a read error may be involved. The rearrangement links TRBV7-9 to TRBJ2-7, with D possibly being TRBD1 or TRBD2 (6 bases each). The CDR3 has 17 amino acids. Germline V CDR1 and CDR2: SEHNR, FQNEAQ (reference sequence). CDR3 DNA: TGTGCTAGCAGCTTAAAGAGGGGGGCCGTATCAACCTGCGAGCAGTACTTC. Residues: CASSLKRGAVSTCEQYF.

In its sample, this clonotype was seen a few times. CDR3 coding DNA: TGTGCCAGCAGCTCGACACGTCCCTACGAGCAGTACTTC. As protein: CASSSTRPYEQYF. V is TRBV7-9 and J is TRBJ2-7; D remains unclear. The CDR3 runs to 13 residues. Germline V lookup: CDR1 SEHNR, CDR2 FQNEAQ (reference sequence). Trimming stripped 4 bases from V and 2 bases from J, with 9 bases between.

A few counts support this clonotype. This chain joins TRBV5-1 and TRBJ2-6; D is perhaps TRBD1 or TRBD2 (5 bases each). Deletions cut 4 bases from V and 0 bases from J, with 11 bases between. The germline CDR1 and CDR2 sequences are SGHRS and YFSETQ. This CDR3 spans 16 amino acids. This chain's CDR3 is CASSGGRNSGANVLTF. In nucleotides, the CDR3 is TGCGCCAGCAGCGGGGGACGGAACTCTGGGGCCAACGTCCTGACTTTC.

This rearrangement joins TRBV12-3 or TRBV12-4 to TRBJ2-7; 7 positions match TRBD2. This CDR3 is 14 amino acids long. The V and J ends lost 7 bases and 0 bases, in that order; junction bases with no gene match: 6. This CDR3 is CASTGGSGSYEQYF. CDR3 bases: TGTGCCAGCACGGGGGGTTCCGGCTCCTACGAGCAGTACTTC.

This clonotype showed up just a few times. The gene calls are TRBV5-1 and TRBJ2-2; D unclear. Per germline, CDR1 SGHRS and CDR2 YFSETQ. This CDR3 region has 15 residues. V lost 6 bases, J lost 0 bases, and 12 bases lay in between. CDR3 nucleotides: TGCGCCAGCACCTCCGCGACAACGAACACCGGGGAGCTGTTTTTT. Translated: CASTSATTNTGELFF.

The rearrangement joins TRBV7-2 to TRBJ2-7, with D hard to call. The V gene lost 7 bases and the J gene lost 2 bases, with 15 bases spanning the gap. Germline V gene lookup returns CDR1 SGHTA and CDR2 FQGNSA. CDR3 size: 14 residues. CDR3 sequence reads: CASTATERAYEQYF. For the CDR3, the DNA is TGTGCCAGCACCGCGACCGAGAGAGCCTACGAGCAGTACTTC.

The chain carries TRBV2 and TRBJ1-5, with a weak D call TRBD1 (6 bases). Germline CDR1 reads SNHLY; CDR2 reads FYNNEI. Trimming left V 3 bases short and J 8 bases short, with 20 bases between. The CDR3 has 16 residues. The CDR3 loop is CASSDSPTGSSKPQHF. CDR3 DNA sequence: TGTGCCAGCAGTGACAGTCCCACAGGGTCCAGCAAGCCCCAGCATTTT.

This clonotype occurred a few times. J is TRBJ2-7 and V is TRBV6-5; 9 bases are shared with TRBD1. V was clipped by 5 bases and J by 5 bases; unmatched bases: 10. The CDR3 runs to 15 residues. From germline, CDR1 is MNHEY and CDR2 SVGAGI. The CDR3, as DNA: TGTGCCAGCAGTGCTTCGGACAGGGGAAGCCACGAGCAGTACTTC. This encodes CASSASDRGSHEQYF.

The chain combines TRBV28 with TRBJ1-2, with D unresolved. This CDR3 contains 13 residues. With 3 bases removed from V and 1 base from J, the gap between germline ends came to 6 bases. Germline-derived CDR1 and CDR2 are MDHEN and SYDVKM. The CDR3, as DNA: TGTGCCAGCAGTTTGGGCCATAACTATGGCTACACCTTC. Protein product: CASSLGHNYGYTF.

This clonotype was counted between two and nine times. This chain uses TRBV6-4 with TRBJ2-7; 7 nucleotides align to TRBD1. Germline CDR1 MRHNA, CDR2 SNTAGT. Trimming cost V 4 bases and J 4 bases; bases outside gene matches: 1. The CDR3 has 12 residues. The CDR3 here is CASSGDRYEQYF. In DNA, the CDR3 is TGTGCCAGCAGTGGGGACAGATACGAGCAGTACTTC.

The chain uses TRBV7-3 and TRBJ2-7; 8 nucleotides agree with TRBD1. The J segment lost 7 bases and the V segment lost 1 base, leaving 9 bases of the junction unmatched. This CDR3 has 15 residues. Germline V CDR1 and CDR2: SGHTA, FQGTGA. CDR3 amino acids: CASSLSRTGLGEQYF. CDR3 coding DNA: TGTGCCAGCAGCTTAAGCCGGACAGGGTTAGGGGAGCAGTACTTC.

The chain couples TRBV20-1 to TRBJ2-5; 13 nucleotides match TRBD2. The V segment lost 5 bases and the J segment 4 bases; nucleotides outside the gene matches: 10. Looked up from germline, CDR1 is DFQATT and CDR2 is SNEGSKA (reference sequence). This CDR3 has 16 residues. In nucleotides, the CDR3 is TGCAGTGCTCCGCCAACTAGCGGGGGGGCCGCAGAGACCCAGTACTTC. Its translation is CSAPPTSGGAAETQYF.

The chain uses TRBV6-5 and TRBJ1-6; D is uncertain. Trimming cost V 0 bases and J 6 bases, with 15 bases left between them. This CDR3 region has 17 residues. Germline-derived CDR1 and CDR2 are MNHEY and SVGAGI. The CDR3 region is CASSYSIWRHPNSPLHF. The CDR3 nucleotides are TGTGCCAGCAGTTACTCGATATGGCGCCACCCTAATTCACCCCTCCACTTT.

This chain uses TRBV9 with TRBJ1-2; D not resolved. The CDR3 has 13 amino acids. The V gene lost 4 bases and the J gene lost 3 bases, with 10 bases spanning the gap. Germline V gene sequence: CDR1 SGDLS, CDR2 YYNGEE. CDR3 nucleotides: TGTGCCAGCAGCCCCGGAGAGGACTATGGCTACACCTTC. Translation gives CASSPGEDYGYTF.

This clonotype was seen only a few times. This rearrangement joins TRBV20-1 to TRBJ2-5; 9 bases are shared with TRBD1. V gave up 0 bases and J gave up 7 bases; unmatched junction bases: 6. Germline CDR1 and CDR2: DFQATT and SNEGSKA (reference sequence). This CDR3 has 14 residues. Written as DNA, the CDR3 is TGCAGTGCTAGAGACGAACAGGGGGCGTGGACCCAGTACTTC. It yields the protein CSARDEQGAWTQYF.

The chain joins TRBV7-2 to TRBJ1-4; 7 bases are shared with TRBD1. The CDR3 is 14 amino acids. V shed 3 bases and J 11 bases; nucleotides not matched to a gene: 9. CDR1 is SGHTA and CDR2 is FQGNSA in the germline V gene. The CDR3 loop is CASSFETQGGKLFF. For the CDR3, the DNA is TGTGCCAGCAGCTTTGAGACCCAGGGGGGGAAACTGTTTTTT.